This T cell receptor beta chain derives from a study of T cells in Graves' hyperthyroidism and ophthalmopathy. Study results and limitations: Ophthalmopathy cases were set apart from stable hyperthyroidism by a 13 V-J model. In blood, most of the thyroid clonotypes expanded above 0.001 were also present.

Worth noting for this clonotype: Its antigen is as yet unknown.

RNA transcripts provided the source from which TCR beta CDR3 regions were amplified. An initial round of RT-PCR targeting the TCR CDR3 relied on the HTBI primer set. TCRdb re-called the multiplex PCR reads through MiXCR, storing one row per CDR3 protein. The table has nearly 750,000 distinct CDR3 sequences, 35% seen once. Reasons for excluding patients were uncontrolled infection, other autoimmune disease, pregnancy or lactation. Isolation of PBMCs was performed on about 10 ml fresh peripheral blood. Specimen: blood. The receptor was isolated from a woman between 40 and 50 years old with Graves' hyperthyroidism.

DNA of the CDR3: TGCAGCGTAGGCCCTAGCAATCAGCCCCAGCATTTT. The encoded protein is CSVGPSNQPQHF. J is TRBJ1-5 and V is TRBV29-1; D remains unclear. The CDR3 is 12 amino acids. Trimming shortened V by 6 bases and J by 0 bases, and 6 bases separated the two germline ends. Germline V gene sequence: CDR1 SQVTM, CDR2 ANQGSEA.